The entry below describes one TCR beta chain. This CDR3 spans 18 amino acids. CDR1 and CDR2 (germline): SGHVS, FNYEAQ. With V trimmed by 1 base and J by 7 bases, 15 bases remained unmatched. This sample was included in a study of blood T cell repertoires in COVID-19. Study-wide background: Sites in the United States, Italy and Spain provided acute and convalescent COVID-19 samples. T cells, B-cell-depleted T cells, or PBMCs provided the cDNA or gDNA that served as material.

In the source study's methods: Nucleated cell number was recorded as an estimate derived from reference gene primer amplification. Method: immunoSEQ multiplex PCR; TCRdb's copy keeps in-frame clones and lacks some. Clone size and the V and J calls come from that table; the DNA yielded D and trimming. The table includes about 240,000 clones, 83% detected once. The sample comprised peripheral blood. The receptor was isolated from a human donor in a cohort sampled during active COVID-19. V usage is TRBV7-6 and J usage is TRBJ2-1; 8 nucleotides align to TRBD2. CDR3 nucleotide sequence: TGTGCCAGCAGCTTAGGAGCACTATCCGGACTAGCACGGAATGAGCAGTTCTTC. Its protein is CASSLGALSGLARNEQFF.